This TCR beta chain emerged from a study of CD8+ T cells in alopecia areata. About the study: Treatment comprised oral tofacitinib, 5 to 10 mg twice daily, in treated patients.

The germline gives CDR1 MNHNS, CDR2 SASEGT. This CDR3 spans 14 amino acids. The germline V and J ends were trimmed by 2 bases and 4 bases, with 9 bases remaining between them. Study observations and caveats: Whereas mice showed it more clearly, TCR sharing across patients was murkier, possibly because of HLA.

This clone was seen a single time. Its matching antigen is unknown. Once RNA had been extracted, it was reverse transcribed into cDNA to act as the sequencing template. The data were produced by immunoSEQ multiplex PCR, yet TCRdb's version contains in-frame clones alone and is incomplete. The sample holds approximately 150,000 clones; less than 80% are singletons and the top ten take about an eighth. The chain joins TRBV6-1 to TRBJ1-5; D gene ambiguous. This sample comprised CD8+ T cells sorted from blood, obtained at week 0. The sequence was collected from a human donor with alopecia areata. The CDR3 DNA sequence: TGTGCCAGCAGTGAATTGGGCAGTAATCAGCCCCAGCATTTT. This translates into CASSELGSNQPQHF.